The 2 T cell receptor beta chains below were found in one sample sequenced in a study of T cells in Graves' hyperthyroidism and ophthalmopathy. Authors of the study amplified TCR beta CDR3 regions from RNA transcripts. Initially, a first-round RT-PCR of the TCR CDR3 employed the HTBI primer set. MiXCR, applied by TCRdb to the multiplex PCR reads, yields one record per CDR3 protein. This sample has 640,000 or so distinct CDR3 sequences; over 12% occur once, and the top ten carry around 7%. The sequenced sample was blood. These receptors were taken from a woman aged 18-35 years with Graves' ophthalmopathy.

This clonotype was counted only a few times. This rearrangement joins TRBV10-3 to TRBJ2-7, with a weak D call TRBD1 (6 bases). Germline V gene lookup returns CDR1 ENHRY and CDR2 SYGVKD. The CDR3 is 12 residues long. Trimming pared 3 bases from V and 4 bases from J, leaving 7 bases between. The CDR3 here is CAISEQGYEQYF. The CDR3 DNA reads TGTGCCATCAGTGAACAGGGATACGAGCAGTACTTC.

This clonotype was seen at least ten times. The rearrangement uses TRBV5-8 and TRBJ2-5; possibly TRBD2 for D (5 bases). The CDR3 runs 14 residues. Germline V gene sequence: CDR1 SGHTS, CDR2 YDEGEE. Trimming took 2 bases from V and 5 from J, leaving 13 bases between them. The CDR3: CASSFPGGRETQYF. DNA of the CDR3: TGTGCCAGCAGCTTCCCAGGAGGAAGGGAGACCCAGTACTTC.